Each of the 11 T cell receptor beta chains below was sequenced from the same sample in a study of T cells in Graves' hyperthyroidism and ophthalmopathy. Amplified regions were TCR beta CDR3 sequences from RNA transcripts. Carried out on the TCR CDR3, a first-round RT-PCR used the HTBI primer set. A single record per CDR3 protein comes from TCRdb applying MiXCR to the multiplex PCR reads. The table lists under 400,000 distinct CDR3 sequences, 15% to 20% of them singletons. The sample comprised blood. All receptors come from a woman aged 40 to 50 with Graves' ophthalmopathy.

This clonotype was observed at least ten times. This rearrangement joins TRBV11-1 to TRBJ2-2; D perhaps matches TRBD1 (7 bases). The CDR3 spans 13 residues. Trimming stripped 8 bases from V and 5 bases from J, with 12 bases between. Germline CDR1 and CDR2: SGHAT and FQDESV (reference sequence). The CDR3 region has the DNA TGTGCCAGCGGAGGGGGCTTAACCGGGGAGCTGTTTTTT. Protein product: CASGGGLTGELFF.

This clonotype appeared many times. This rearrangement joins TRBV29-1 to TRBJ2-7, with TRBD1 identical over 9 bases. CDR1 and CDR2 (germline): SQVTM, ANQGSEA. J gave up 6 bases and V 2 bases, and 5 bases lay outside the gene matches. The CDR3 totals 13 residues. The DNA of the CDR3 is TGCAGCGTTGAACCAGGGACAGGGCTCGAGCAGTACTTC. Protein sequence: CSVEPGTGLEQYF.

The V and J genes are TRBV28 and TRBJ1-5; the D gene is possibly TRBD1 (6 bases). V was pared by 8 bases and J by 0 bases, with 20 bases between. This CDR3 region has 17 residues. Germline V gives CDR1 MDHEN, CDR2 SYDVKM. Written as DNA, the CDR3 is TGTGCCAGCTGGTCAGGGGCCCAAGGTTTTAGCAATCAGCCCCAGCATTTT. It encodes CASWSGAQGFSNQPQHF.

This clonotype has a count of ten or more. CDR3 residues: CASSETTGELFF. In nucleotides, the CDR3 is TGTGCCAGCAGTGAAACCACCGGGGAGCTGTTTTTT. The V gene is TRBV6-1, the J gene TRBJ2-2; the D is unclear. In germline, CDR1 is MNHNS, CDR2 SASEGT. The CDR3 covers 12 residues. V was pared by 2 bases and J by 4 bases, with 2 bases between.

This clonotype was counted at least ten times. The V gene is TRBV12-3 or TRBV12-4, the J gene TRBJ2-7, with D perhaps matching TRBD1 or TRBD2 (5 bases each). This CDR3 region has 12 residues. Trimming left V 7 bases short and J 2 bases short, with 9 bases between. The CDR3 loop is CASTRGAYEQYF. The CDR3 bases are TGTGCCAGCACCCGGGGCGCCTACGAGCAGTACTTC.

In its sample, this clonotype was seen a few times. The chain has TRBV20-1 and TRBJ1-2; D gene uncertain. V lost 3 bases and J lost 7, with 18 bases in between. Germline values: CDR1 DFQATT, CDR2 SNEGSKA (reference sequence). CDR3 length: 14 residues. The CDR3 region is CSASPAATRSGYTF. In DNA form, the CDR3 reads TGCAGTGCTAGTCCCGCGGCAACAAGATCTGGCTACACCTTC.

This clonotype was observed many times. The J gene is TRBJ2-2, the V gene TRBV29-1; 11 nucleotides align to TRBD2. CDR3 length: 15 amino acids. The germline V gene has CDR1 SQVTM and CDR2 ANQGSEA. V trimming: 1 base; J trimming: 7 bases; junction bases outside the gene matches: 5. The CDR3 protein is CSVEVTSGSVGELFF. CDR3 nucleotide sequence: TGCAGCGTTGAAGTAACTAGCGGGAGTGTCGGGGAGCTGTTTTTT.

This clonotype was recorded at least ten times. This chain links TRBV10-2 with TRBJ1-5; weak D call: TRBD1 (6 bases). The V gene lost 6 bases and the J gene lost 5 bases, with 14 bases spanning the gap. Germline lookup yields CDR1 WSHSY and CDR2 SAAADI. This CDR3 has 14 amino acids. Written as DNA, the CDR3 is TGCGCCAGCAGGGGGGCTGGGGTCCATCAGCCCCAGCATTTT. Amino acids: CASRGAGVHQPQHF.

This clonotype was observed at least ten times. J is TRBJ2-7 and V is TRBV28; maybe TRBD2 (6 bases). CDR3 length: 15 residues. V dropped 8 bases and J dropped 3 bases, with 20 bases sitting between them. Germline loops: CDR1 MDHEN, CDR2 SYDVKM. The CDR3 protein is CASPPSVGGLYEQYF. The CDR3 nucleotides are TGTGCCAGCCCTCCTTCCGTGGGAGGACTCTACGAGCAGTACTTC.

This clonotype came up many times. The chain combines TRBV7-2 with TRBJ2-7, with TRBD1 identical over 8 bases. The V segment lost 10 bases and the J segment 3 bases; nucleotides outside the gene matches: 8. The CDR3 covers 13 residues. CDR1 is SGHTA, CDR2 FQGNSA, per germline. CDR3 DNA sequence: TGTGCCACCGGACAGGGAGGTGGCTACGAGCAGTACTTC. It yields the protein CATGQGGGYEQYF.

This clonotype was found once. This chain uses TRBV19 with TRBJ2-5, with D perhaps matching TRBD2 (5 bases). Per germline, CDR1 LNHDA and CDR2 SQIVND (reference sequence). With 5 bases removed from V and 4 bases from J, the gap between germline ends came to 20 bases. The length of the CDR3 is 16 residues. Here the CDR3 reads CASSGRTGRGGETQYF. The DNA of the CDR3 is TGTGCCAGTAGTGGACGGACGGGAAGAGGAGGAGAGACCCAGTACTTC.